A selection of T cell receptor beta chains follows, all from one sample in a study of cytomegalovirus exposure and HLA in healthy donors. Sequenced by immunoSEQ multiplex PCR; TCRdb stores in-frame clones only, minus some. The sample shows some 120,000 clones, over 75% of them seen only once. Sequencing was performed on PBMCs. These receptors all stem from a man aged 25 to 45 in good health and CMV-seronegative. Both conserved end residues are part of each CDR3. The D gene is left open where the match is weak. Clone size is shown for a subset of rows, as once, few, many or a class of expanded clone.

CASSVRIDRVSGYTF TGTGCCAGCAGTGTTCGAATTGACAGGGTAAGTGGCTACACCTTC few TRBD1 TRBJ1-2 TRBV25-1
CASSLIRDTSYEQYF TGTGCCAGCAGCTTAATTCGGGACACATCCTACGAGCAGTACTTC few - TRBJ2-7 TRBV7-2
CAISEAGGNQPQHF TGTGCCATCAGTGAAGCAGGGGGCAATCAGCCCCAGCATTTT - - TRBJ1-5 TRBV10-3
CASSIGLAGGFSYEQYF TGTGCCAGCAGCATTGGACTAGCGGGGGGTTTCTCCTACGAGCAGTACTTC - TRBD2 TRBJ2-7 TRBV7-8
CASSLYSAGGLYEQYF TGTGCCAGCAGTTTATACTCAGCGGGAGGGCTATACGAGCAGTACTTC - TRBD2 TRBJ2-7 TRBV27
CASTPGVGSPLHF TGTGCCAGCACCCCAGGGGTTGGGTCACCCCTCCACTTT - - TRBJ1-6 TRBV6-1
CASTKQSGTGGNEQFF TGCGCCAGCACAAAGCAATCCGGGACAGGGGGGAATGAGCAGTTCTTC - TRBD1 TRBJ2-1 TRBV5-1
CSVALGGTDTQYF TGCAGCGTTGCCCTAGGGGGCACAGATACGCAGTATTTT - - TRBJ2-3 TRBV29-1
CASSLAPSYNEQFF TGCGCCAGCAGCTTGGCCCCCAGTTACAATGAGCAGTTCTTC - - TRBJ2-1 TRBV5-1
CASSTPGLAVPDTQYF TGTGCCAGCAGTACGCCGGGACTAGCGGTTCCAGATACGCAGTATTTT - TRBD2 TRBJ2-3 TRBV2
CAWSVGTGGPNEKLFF TGTGCCTGGAGTGTAGGGACAGGGGGCCCTAATGAAAAACTGTTTTTT - TRBD1 TRBJ1-4 TRBV30
CASSLVPGTDFNYGYTF TGTGCCAGCAGCTTGGTCCCCGGGACAGACTTTAACTATGGCTACACCTTC once TRBD1 TRBJ1-2 TRBV5-6
CASSFGQGTDTQYF TGCGCCAGCAGCTTTGGACAGGGGACAGATACGCAGTATTTT - TRBD1 TRBJ2-3 TRBV5-1
CASSEGTGWNTEAFF TGTGCCAGCAGCGAGGGGACAGGCTGGAACACTGAAGCTTTCTTT - TRBD1 TRBJ1-1 TRBV5-6
CASSVDMATSGANVLTF TGTGCCAGCTCAGTGGACATGGCTACTTCTGGGGCCAACGTCCTGACTTTC - - TRBJ2-6 TRBV18
CASSYGGGLREKLFF TGTGCCAGCAGTTACGGAGGGGGCTTAAGGGAAAAACTGTTTTTT - TRBD1 TRBJ1-4 TRBV6-5
CASSQGLAGGRLDTQYF TGCGCCAGCAGCCAAGGACTAGCGGGGGGGAGGTTAGATACGCAGTATTTT - TRBD2 TRBJ2-3 TRBV4-3
CASSLDGNTGELFF TGCGCCAGCAGCTTGGACGGGAACACCGGGGAGCTGTTTTTT - - TRBJ2-2 TRBV5-1
CASSRGRDNEQFF TGTGCCAGCAGCCGCGGGAGAGACAATGAGCAGTTCTTC once TRBD2 TRBJ2-1 TRBV6-5
CASSRQGVEEQYF TGTGCCAGCAGCCGACAGGGGGTGGAGGAGCAGTACTTC - TRBD1 TRBJ2-7 TRBV11-3
CASREGFEETQYF TGCGCCAGCCGAGAGGGCTTTGAAGAGACCCAGTACTTC - - TRBJ2-5 TRBV5-1
CASSPGGYEQYF TGTGCCAGCAGTCCAGGGGGCTACGAGCAGTACTTC - TRBD1 TRBJ2-7 TRBV11-2
CATRGGGAGQPQHF TGTGCCACCAGAGGAGGGGGGGCAGGTCAGCCCCAGCATTTT few - TRBJ1-5 TRBV15
CASSRDREETQYF TGTGCCAGCAGCAGGGACAGAGAAGAGACCCAGTACTTC - TRBD1 TRBJ2-5 TRBV11-2
CASSKQLLEEKLFF TGTGCCAGCAGTAAACAGCTGTTGGAAGAAAAACTGTTTTTT - - TRBJ1-4 TRBV6-1
CASSLVQGPFEQYF TGCGCCAGCAGCTTGGTACAGGGGCCCTTTGAGCAGTACTTC - TRBD1 TRBJ2-7 TRBV5-1
CASSPGGEQYF TGCGCCAGCAGCCCCGGGGGGGAGCAGTACTTC once TRBD2 TRBJ2-7 TRBV5-1
CASSSPKGTRTPNEQFF TGTGCCAGCAGCTCCCCCAAGGGGACTAGGACCCCCAATGAGCAGTTCTTC - TRBD2 TRBJ2-1 TRBV5-6